One and the same sample provided the 10 T cell receptor beta chains below, sequenced in a study of blood T cell repertoires in COVID-19 (TCRdb year 2020). Library preparation used the immunoSEQ multiplex PCR assay. The source is immuneACCESS, and TCRdb retained only in-frame sequences with V and J called. Part of the clones is not carried over; for the studies checked, unresolved V genes explain less than half of this, and the remainder is unexplained. The sample contains some 200,000 clones, roughly nine tenths of them found a single time. Of the sample, about 3.5% is held by the ten largest clones. Sequences were obtained from peripheral blood. These receptors were obtained from a man between 65 and 85 years old with acute or convalescent COVID-19.

V usage is TRBV9 and J usage is TRBJ1-1; D uncertain. Germline CDR1 and CDR2: SGDLS and YYNGEE. Deletions cut 0 bases from V and 3 bases from J, with 6 bases between. The CDR3 has 13 amino acids. CDR3 loop: CASSVVLHTEAFF. The CDR3 DNA is TGTGCCAGCAGCGTAGTCCTTCACACTGAAGCTTTCTTT.

The chain carries TRBV3-1 (or the pseudogene TRBV3-2) and TRBJ2-3; the D gene is possibly TRBD1 (6 bases). Trimming pared 4 bases from V and 4 bases from J, leaving 9 bases between. CDR3 length equals 13 residues. The germline gives CDR1 LGHDT, CDR2 YNNKEL (reference sequence). CDR3 DNA: TGTGCCAGCAGCCCCCCAGGGGCAGATACGCAGTATTTT. This encodes CASSPPGADTQYF.

This sequence joins TRBV4-3 and TRBJ2-2, with D unclear. The germline CDR1 and CDR2 sequences are LGHNA and YSLEER. The germline V and J ends were trimmed by 1 base and 6 bases, with 6 bases remaining between them. This CDR3 is 13 amino acids long. This CDR3 reads CASSQVAAGELFF. As DNA, the CDR3 is TGCGCCAGCAGCCAAGTCGCAGCCGGGGAGCTGTTTTTT.

The chain uses TRBV29-1 and TRBJ2-3, with 10 nucleotides matching TRBD2. There are 15 residues in the CDR3. With V trimmed by 6 bases and J by 1 base, 7 bases remained unmatched. Germline CDR1 is SQVTM and CDR2 is ANQGSEA. The CDR3, as DNA: TGCAGCGTGTCGAGGAGCGGGAGGGGCACAGATACGCAGTATTTT. Amino acid sequence: CSVSRSGRGTDTQYF.

This clone has more than one count but fewer than ten. The chain is built from TRBV6-4 and TRBJ1-3, with D perhaps matching TRBD1 (6 bases). The CDR3 contains 14 residues. The germline V gene has CDR1 MRHNA and CDR2 SNTAGT. Trimming removed 2 bases from V and 6 bases from J, with 11 bases in between. The CDR3 DNA sequence: TGTGCCAGCAGTGACGATCAGGGGAAAAACACCATATATTTT. It is translated as CASSDDQGKNTIYF.

The chain recombines TRBV6-2 or TRBV6-3 with TRBJ2-3; TRBD2 matches at 9 bases. The CDR3 is 15 residues long. With V trimmed by 4 bases and J by 1 base, 3 bases remained unmatched. Germline V gene lookup returns CDR1 MNHEY and CDR2 SVGEGT. The CDR3 DNA sequence: TGTGCCAGCAGTTTTATAGCGGGGGGCACAGATACGCAGTATTTT. Protein sequence: CASSFIAGGTDTQYF.

The chain carries TRBV18 and TRBJ2-7, with D possibly matching TRBD2 (6 bases). With 5 bases removed from V and 6 bases from J, the gap between germline ends came to 17 bases. The germline V gene has CDR1 KGHSH and CDR2 LQKENI. This CDR3 is 14 amino acids long. CDR3 sequence: CASSIGGLGGEQYF. For the CDR3, the DNA is TGTGCCAGCTCAATCGGCGGACTGGGGGGCGAGCAGTACTTC.

The V and J genes are TRBV5-1 and TRBJ1-1; D perhaps matches TRBD1 (5 bases). There are 13 residues in the CDR3. The V gene lost 7 bases and the J gene lost 5 bases, with 15 bases spanning the gap. CDR1 is SGHRS and CDR2 is YFSETQ in the germline V gene. CDR3 region: CASRGIPGTEAFF. CDR3 DNA: TGCGCCAGCCGGGGGATCCCGGGGACTGAAGCTTTCTTT.

The V gene is TRBV9, the J gene TRBJ2-2; possible D gene TRBD1, 5 bases. CDR1 is SGDLS, CDR2 YYNGEE, per germline. The CDR3 is 12 residues long. V was cut by 5 bases and J by 5 bases, with 7 bases left in between. This CDR3 is CASRKGTGELFF. CDR3 DNA: TGTGCCAGCAGGAAGGGGACCGGGGAGCTGTTTTTT.

CDR3 DNA sequence: TGTGCCAGCTCACCAAACAGGGCCTCTGGAAACACCATATATTTT. Translated, it gives CASSPNRASGNTIYF. This chain links TRBV18 with TRBJ1-3, with D perhaps TRBD1 (6 bases). Trimming stripped 2 bases from V and 0 bases from J, with 8 bases between. This CDR3 contains 15 residues. Per germline, CDR1 KGHSH and CDR2 LQKENI. The whole variable domain, filled in from reference TRBV18 and TRBJ1-3, reads NAGVMQNPRHLVRRRGQEARLRCSPMKGHSHVYWYRQLPEEGLKFMVYLQKENIIDESGMPKERFSAEFPKEGPSILRIQQVVRGDSAAYFCASSPNRASGNTIYFGEGSWLTVV.